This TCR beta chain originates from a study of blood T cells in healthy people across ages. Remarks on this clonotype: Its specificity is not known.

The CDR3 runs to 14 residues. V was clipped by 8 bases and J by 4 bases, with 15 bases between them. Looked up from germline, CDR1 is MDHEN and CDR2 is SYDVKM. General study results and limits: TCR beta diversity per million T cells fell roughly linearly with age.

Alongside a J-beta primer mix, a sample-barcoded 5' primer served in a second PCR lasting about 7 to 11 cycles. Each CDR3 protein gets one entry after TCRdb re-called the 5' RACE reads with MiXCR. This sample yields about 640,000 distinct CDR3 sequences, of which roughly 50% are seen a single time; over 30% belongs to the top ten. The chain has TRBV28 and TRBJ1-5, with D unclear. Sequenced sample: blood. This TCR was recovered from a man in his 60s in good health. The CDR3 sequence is CASQAAATNQPQHF. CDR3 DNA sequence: TGTGCCAGCCAAGCGGCGGCGACTAATCAGCCCCAGCATTTT.